Given below is one T cell receptor (beta chain) in context. The source of the sample is a study of blood T cell repertoires in COVID-19. Study summary: The United States, Italy and Spain were the sources of the acute and convalescent COVID-19 samples. T cells, B-cell-depleted T cells, or PBMCs provided the cDNA or gDNA that served as material.

Germline loops: CDR1 SGHRS, CDR2 YFSETQ. The ends were cut back, 0 bases at V and 0 bases at J, with 18 bases in the middle. This CDR3 comprises 18 residues. Original processing methods: Amplification of reference gene primers provided the estimated nucleated cell counts. TCRdb's copy holds only in-frame clones and misses some; the assay was immunoSEQ multiplex PCR. D and trimming were read from the DNA, whereas the V and J calls and clone size are those reported in that table. The sample carries 100,000 or so clones, approximately 82% recorded once. The sequence derives from a man between 65 and 80 years old with active or convalescent COVID-19. The sample taken for sequencing was peripheral blood. The chain carries TRBV5-1 and TRBJ1-1; D is unresolved. Written as DNA, the CDR3 is TGCGCCAGCAGCTTGGGTGCGTGGTCAGGCAACATGAACACTGAAGCTTTCTTT. Protein sequence: CASSLGAWSGNMNTEAFF.